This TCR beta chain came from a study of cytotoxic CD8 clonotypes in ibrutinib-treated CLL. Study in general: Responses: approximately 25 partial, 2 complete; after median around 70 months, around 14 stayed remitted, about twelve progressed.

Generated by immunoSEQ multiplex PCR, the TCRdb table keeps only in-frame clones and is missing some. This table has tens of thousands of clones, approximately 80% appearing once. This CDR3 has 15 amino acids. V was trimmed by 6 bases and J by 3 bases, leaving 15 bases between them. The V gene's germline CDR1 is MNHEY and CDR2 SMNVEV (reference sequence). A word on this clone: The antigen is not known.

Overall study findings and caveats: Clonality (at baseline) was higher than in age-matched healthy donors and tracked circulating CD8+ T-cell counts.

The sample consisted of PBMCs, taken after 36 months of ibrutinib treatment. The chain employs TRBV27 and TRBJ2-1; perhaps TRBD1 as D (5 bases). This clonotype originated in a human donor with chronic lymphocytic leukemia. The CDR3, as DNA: TGTGCCAGCAGCGTAGATTTGACAGACTACAATGAGCAGTTCTTC. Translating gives CASSVDLTDYNEQFF.